This T cell receptor beta chain was recovered during a study of response to subunit inactivated influenza vaccine. Study-level findings and limits: After each seasonal influenza vaccination, few new T cells are recruited, the authors suggested.

Trimming removed 2 bases from V and 6 bases from J, with 31 bases in between. This CDR3 has 21 amino acids. TCRdb used MiXCR to reprocess the RT-PCR reads, holding one entry per CDR3 protein. The sample carries about 160,000 distinct CDR3 sequences, approximately 11% recorded once. A note on this clonotype: Its antigen is unidentified.

Sequencing used non-naive T cells sorted from PBMCs, obtained around seven weeks after vaccination. The chain uses TRBV23-1 and TRBJ1-4, with D tentatively TRBD1 (6 bases). TRBV23-1 is flagged as an ORF with uncertain function. The TCR was taken from a man aged 50 or older who received an inactivated influenza vaccine. The CDR3 reads CASSQKYIWAGVKGVYEKLFF. The CDR3 DNA is TGCGCCAGCAGTCAAAAATATATCTGGGCCGGTGTTAAGGGGGTATATGAAAAACTGTTTTTT.